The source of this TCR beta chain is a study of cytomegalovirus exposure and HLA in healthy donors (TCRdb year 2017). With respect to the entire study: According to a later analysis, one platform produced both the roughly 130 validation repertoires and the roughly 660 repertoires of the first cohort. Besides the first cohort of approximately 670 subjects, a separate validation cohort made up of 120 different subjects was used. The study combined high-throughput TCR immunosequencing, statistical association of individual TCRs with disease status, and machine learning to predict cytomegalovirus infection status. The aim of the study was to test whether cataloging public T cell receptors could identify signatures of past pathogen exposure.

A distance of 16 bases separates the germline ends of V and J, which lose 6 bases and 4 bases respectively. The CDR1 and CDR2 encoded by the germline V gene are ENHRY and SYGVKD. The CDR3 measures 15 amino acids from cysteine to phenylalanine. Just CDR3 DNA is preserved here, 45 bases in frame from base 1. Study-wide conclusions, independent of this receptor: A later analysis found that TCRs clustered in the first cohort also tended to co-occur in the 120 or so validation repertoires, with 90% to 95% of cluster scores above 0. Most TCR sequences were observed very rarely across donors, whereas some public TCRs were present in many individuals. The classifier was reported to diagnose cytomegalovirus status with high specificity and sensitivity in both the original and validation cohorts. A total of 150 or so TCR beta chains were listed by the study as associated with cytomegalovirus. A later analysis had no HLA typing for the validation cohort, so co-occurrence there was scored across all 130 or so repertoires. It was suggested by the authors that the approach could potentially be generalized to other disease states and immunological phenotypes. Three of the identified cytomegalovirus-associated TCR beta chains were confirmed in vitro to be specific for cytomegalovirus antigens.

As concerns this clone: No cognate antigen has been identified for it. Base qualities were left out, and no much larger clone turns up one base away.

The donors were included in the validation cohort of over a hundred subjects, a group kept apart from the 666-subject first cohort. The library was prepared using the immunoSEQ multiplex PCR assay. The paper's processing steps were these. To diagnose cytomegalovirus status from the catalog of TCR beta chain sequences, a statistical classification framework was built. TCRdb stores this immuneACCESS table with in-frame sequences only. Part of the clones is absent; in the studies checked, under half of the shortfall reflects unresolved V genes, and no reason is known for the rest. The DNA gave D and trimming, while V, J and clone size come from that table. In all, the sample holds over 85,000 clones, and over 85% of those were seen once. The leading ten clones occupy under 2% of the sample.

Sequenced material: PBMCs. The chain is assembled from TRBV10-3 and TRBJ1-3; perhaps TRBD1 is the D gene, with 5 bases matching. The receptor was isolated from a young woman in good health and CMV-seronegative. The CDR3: CAIRAGILPGNTIYF. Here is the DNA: TGTGCCATCAGGGCAGGGATTCTCCCGGGAAACACCATATATTTT.